Listed below are T cell receptor beta chains from one sample, sequenced in a study of blood T cells in healthy people across ages. TCRdb passed the 5' RACE reads through MiXCR, listing each CDR3 protein once. In the table there are some 1,800,000 distinct CDR3 sequences, about two fifths of which are singletons. The sequencing input was blood. The receptor source for this set is a human donor in good health. CDR3s include the opening cysteine and the closing phenylalanine or tryptophan. Fields, in order: D gene, clone size, V gene, J gene, CDR3 protein, CDR3 DNA. D genes are given only for firm matches. For some rows the clone size is stated as once, few or many, or as a class when expanded; others skip it.

>-|-|TRBV4-3|TRBJ2-7
CASSQEILAYEQYF
TGCGCCAGCAGCCAAGAGATCCTAGCCTACGAGCAGTACTTC
>-|-|TRBV10-3|TRBJ2-7
CAISDRAYEQYF
TGTGCCATCAGTGACAGGGCCTACGAGCAGTACTTC
>TRBD1|few|TRBV12-3/TRBV12-4|TRBJ1-6
CASSGRTGGSPLHF
TGTGCCAGCTCGGGTCGGACAGGAGGGTCACCCCTCCACTTT
>TRBD1|-|TRBV15|TRBJ1-5
CATSSGTGGNQPQHF
TGTGCCACCAGCAGCGGGACAGGGGGCAATCAGCCCCAGCATTTT
>-|many|TRBV5-6|TRBJ2-7
CASSLARRGVWNEQYF
TGTGCCAGCAGCTTGGCGAGGAGAGGGGTGTGGAACGAGCAGTACTTC
>-|-|TRBV4-3|TRBJ2-5
CASSQDIGPQETQYF
TGTGCCAGCAGCCAAGATATCGGACCTCAAGAGACCCAGTACTTC
>TRBD1|-|TRBV15|TRBJ2-3
CATSRVVGQSTDTQYF
TGTGCCACCAGCAGAGTCGTGGGACAGTCCACAGATACGCAGTATTTT
>-|few|TRBV7-2|TRBJ2-7
CASSSDLGEQYF
TGTGCCAGCAGCTCCGACTTGGGTGAGCAGTACTTC
>-|few|TRBV28|TRBJ1-2
CASTGPAYGYTF
TGTGCCAGCACAGGCCCCGCTTATGGCTACACCTTC
>-|-|TRBV3-1|TRBJ2-7
CASSQDTVSYEQYF
TGCGCCAGCAGCCAAGATACCGTATCCTACGAGCAGTACTTC
>TRBD2|few|TRBV3-1|TRBJ2-7
CASTATSGGGEQYF
TGTGCCAGCACCGCGACTAGCGGGGGCGGTGAGCAGTACTTC
>-|few|TRBV27|TRBJ2-5
CASSPKNRDPGETQYF
TGTGCCAGCAGTCCGAAAAACCGGGACCCCGGGGAGACCCAGTACTTC
>TRBD2|-|TRBV12-3/TRBV12-4|TRBJ2-2
CASKVLAGGTHINNTGELFF
TGTGCCAGCAAGGTTTTAGCGGGGGGGACCCACATCAATAACACCGGGGAGCTGTTTTTT
>-|many|TRBV7-2|TRBJ2-7
CASSISGYEQYF
TGTGCCAGCAGCATTTCGGGCTACGAGCAGTACTTC
>TRBD2|few|TRBV7-2|TRBJ2-1
CASSSPRRTRAFEQFF
TGTGCCAGCAGCTCACCGAGGAGGACTAGGGCCTTTGAGCAGTTCTTC
>-|few|TRBV29-1|TRBJ1-1
CSSSGSGTEAFF
TGCAGCAGCTCTGGGTCTGGCACTGAAGCTTTCTTT
>TRBD1|-|TRBV29-1|TRBJ2-7
CSVEHSTGGYEQYF
TGCAGCGTTGAACATTCGACAGGGGGCTACGAGCAGTACTTC
>TRBD1|-|TRBV7-2|TRBJ2-3
CASSPRTGGIDTQYF
TGTGCCAGCAGCCCCAGGACAGGGGGCATAGATACGCAGTATTTT
>-|-|TRBV10-3|TRBJ2-1
CATWTIGHEQFF
TGTGCCACCTGGACCATAGGTCATGAGCAGTTCTTC
>-|once|TRBV7-2|TRBJ1-1
CASSLYSAYTEAFF
TGTGCCAGCAGCTTATATTCGGCATACACTGAAGCTTTCTTT
>-|-|TRBV21-1|TRBJ2-7
CASSKKGLGGRYEQYF
TGTGCCAGCAGCAAAAAAGGGTTGGGGGGTCGTTACGAGCAGTACTTC
>TRBD1|few|TRBV10-3|TRBJ1-1
CAISGDRAAGAEAFF
TGTGCCATCAGTGGTGACAGGGCGGCCGGCGCTGAAGCTTTCTTT
>-|-|TRBV12-3/TRBV12-4|TRBJ2-7
CASIPGLDLTYEQYF
TGTGCCAGCATCCCAGGGTTGGATTTAACCTACGAGCAGTACTTC
>TRBD1|-|TRBV24-1|TRBJ2-3
CATSDYGQGMDTQYF
TGTGCCACCAGTGATTACGGACAGGGGATGGATACGCAGTATTTT
>-|few|TRBV7-2|TRBJ2-1
CASSPRSPSYNEQFF
TGTGCCAGCAGCCCCCGATCCCCCAGTTACAATGAGCAGTTCTTC
>-|-|TRBV12-3/TRBV12-4|TRBJ1-5
CASSSSTGGPQHF
-
>-|few|TRBV15|TRBJ1-6
CATSKSSYNSPLHF
TGTGCCACCAGCAAGAGCTCCTATAATTCACCCCTCCACTTT
>TRBD2|few|TRBV4-3|TRBJ2-1
CASSQDSGAGEQFF
TGCGCCAGCAGCCAAGATAGCGGGGCGGGTGAGCAGTTCTTC
>-|many|TRBV29-1|TRBJ1-2
CSVGYGYTF
TGCAGCGTTGGCTATGGCTACACCTTC
>TRBD1|-|TRBV29-1|TRBJ2-5
CSVGRRDRGHQEAQYF
TGCAGCGTCGGACGCCGGGACAGGGGTCACCAAGAGGCCCAGTACTTC
>TRBD2|-|TRBV3-1|TRBJ2-7
CASSRGGLAETYEQYF
TGTGCCAGCAGCCGAGGCGGGCTAGCGGAAACCTACGAGCAGTACTTC
>-|once|TRBV4-3|TRBJ1-2
CASSQDRSDHYGYTF
TGCGCCAGCAGCCAAGATAGGTCCGATCACTATGGCTACACCTTC
>TRBD1|few|TRBV20-1|TRBJ1-5
CSARDSKDRGQPQHF
TGCAGTGCTAGAGATTCGAAGGACAGGGGCCAGCCCCAGCATTTT
>TRBD2|few|TRBV9|TRBJ2-1
CASSVKGLAGGSSYNEQFF
TGTGCCAGCAGCGTAAAGGGACTAGCGGGGGGGAGCTCCTACAATGAGCAGTTCTTC
>-|many|TRBV6-6|TRBJ2-1
CASSPTGRYNEQFF
TGTGCCAGCAGCCCGACAGGTCGCTACAATGAGCAGTTCTTC
>-|few|TRBV18|TRBJ2-5
CASSPNSLQETQYF
TGTGCCAGCTCACCCAACAGTTTACAAGAGACCCAGTACTTC
>TRBD2|-|TRBV12-3/TRBV12-4|TRBJ2-5
CASSQPSGTQYF
TGTGCCAGCAGTCAACCTAGCGGGACCCAGTACTTC
>-|few|TRBV6-4|TRBJ2-3
CASSELLGTTDTQYF
TGTGCCAGCAGTGAACTGTTGGGGACCACAGATACGCAGTATTTT
>-|-|TRBV5-5|TRBJ1-1
CASSPQGIDAEAFF
TGTGCCAGCAGCCCACAAGGGATCGACGCTGAAGCTTTCTTT
>TRBD2|-|TRBV5-1|TRBJ2-5
CASSPIRLADQETQYF
TGCGCCAGCAGCCCAATACGACTAGCGGACCAAGAGACCCAGTACTTC
>TRBD1|-|TRBV7-3|TRBJ2-5
CASSHDPGTEETQYF
TGTGCCAGCAGCCACGACCCCGGGACAGAAGAGACCCAGTACTTC